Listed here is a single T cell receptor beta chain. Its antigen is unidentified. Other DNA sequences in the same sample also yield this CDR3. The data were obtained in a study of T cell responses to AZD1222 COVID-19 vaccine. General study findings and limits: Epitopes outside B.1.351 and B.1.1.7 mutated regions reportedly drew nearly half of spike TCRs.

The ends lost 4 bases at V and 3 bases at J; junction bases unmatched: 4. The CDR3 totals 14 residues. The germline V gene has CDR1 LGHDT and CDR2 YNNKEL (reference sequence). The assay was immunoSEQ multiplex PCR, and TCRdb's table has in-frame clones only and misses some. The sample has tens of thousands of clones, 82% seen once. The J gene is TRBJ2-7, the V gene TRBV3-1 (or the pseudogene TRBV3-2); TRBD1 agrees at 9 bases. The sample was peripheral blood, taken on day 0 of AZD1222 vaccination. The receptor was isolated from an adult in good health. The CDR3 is CASSPGTGSYEQYF. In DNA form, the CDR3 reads TGTGCCAGCAGCCCAGGGACAGGGAGCTACGAGCAGTACTTC.